Here is one T cell receptor beta chain with its context. What it binds is unknown. Researchers ran the PCR with 60 Vbeta and 13 Jbeta primers. In the study's own analysis: About 12 million of 75 million to 85 million unique TCR beta chains were shared, per a later count. Data came from immunoSEQ multiplex PCR; TCRdb stores just in-frame clones and leaves some out. The V and J calls and clone size were taken over from that table, and D and trimming were inferred from the DNA. The sample yields fewer than 130,000 clones, around 88% seen once. These data are taken from a study of cytomegalovirus exposure and HLA in healthy donors. About the research overall: Counted in an early data release were approximately 85 million unique TCRs from HLA-typed donors.

The study, taken as a whole, reports: With further analysis later on, most CMV-associated TCR beta chains appeared HLA-restricted. Cytomegalovirus-associated TCR beta chains were listed, numbering around 150.

The CDR3 has 15 residues. Per germline, CDR1 SGHKS and CDR2 YYEKEE (reference sequence). The germline V and J ends were trimmed by 1 base and 5 bases, with 15 bases remaining between them. Sequencing was performed on PBMCs. The origin of this receptor is a man aged 40-50 years in good health and CMV-seronegative. The chain uses TRBV5-5 and TRBJ1-2; a possible D gene is TRBD1 (5 bases). The CDR3 DNA reads TGTGCCAGCAGCTTGTCTCAGGGCCACCCGTATGGCTACACCTTC. This gives the protein CASSLSQGHPYGYTF.